The present T cell receptor (beta chain) was sequenced within a study of metastatic and nonmetastatic thyroid tumors. Study-wide results and caveats: Relative to benign nodules, malignant thyroid tumors were reportedly characterized by significantly elevated TCR beta diversity in blood and tumor.

Treatment of any kind had been given to no patient before thyroid surgery. The ends were cut back, 0 bases at V and 1 base at J, with 7 bases in the middle. Germline V lookup: CDR1 SNHLY, CDR2 FYNNEI. The CDR3 consists of 14 residues. This clone was detected many times. Its antigen is unidentified. TCRdb re-called clones via MiXCR from the PCR reads. Of some 86,000 clones in the sample, around 12% were seen once. The sample was tumor tissue. The V call is TRBV2, the J call TRBJ2-7; TRBD2 might be the D (6 bases). The source is a female donor with papillary thyroid cancer or a benign thyroid nodule (not recorded which). Some clones in this sample may be carry-over from other donors' samples. CDR3 nucleotide sequence: TGTGCCAGCAGTGAAGCTCGGGGGTCCTACGAGCAGTACTTC. It encodes CASSEARGSYEQYF.